Below are 5 T cell receptor beta chains sequenced from a single sample in a study of TIL therapy for anti-PD-1-resistant metastatic lung cancer. The libraries were made with immunoSEQ v3. The assay was immunoSEQ multiplex PCR, and TCRdb's table has in-frame clones only and misses some. The table lists 50,000 or so clones, less than 85% of them singletons. Described time point: pre-treatment sample, taken before nivolumab and TIL therapy. Most excised metastases sampled were pleural nodules or supraclavicular lymph nodes. The input for sequencing was tumor tissue, taken at baseline. The receptor source for this set is a person between 30 and 79 years old with non-small cell lung cancer.

In its sample, this clone was seen a few times. CDR3 DNA: TGTGCCAGCGGACAAACAGGGGTCTCTGGAAACACCATATATTTT. Protein sequence: CASGQTGVSGNTIYF. J is TRBJ1-3 and V is TRBV2, with TRBD1 matching 7 bases. Trimming took 8 bases from V and 0 from J; bases not matched to a gene: 7. Germline V lookup: CDR1 SNHLY, CDR2 FYNNEI. CDR3 size: 15 residues.

This rearrangement joins TRBV30 to TRBJ1-4; no clear D. V dropped 4 bases and J dropped 10 bases, with 10 bases sitting between them. The germline CDR1 and CDR2 sequences are GTSNPN and SVGIG (reference sequence). This CDR3 comprises 11 residues. In nucleotides, the CDR3 is TGTGCCTGGACTGGTAACGGAAAACTGTTTTTT. Translating it yields CAWTGNGKLFF.

The chain couples TRBV9 to TRBJ2-7, with TRBD2 as a possible D gene (6 bases). With 3 bases removed from V and 5 bases from J, the gap between germline ends came to 12 bases. The CDR3 consists of 13 residues. Germline CDR1 is SGDLS and CDR2 is YYNGEE. CDR3 residues: CASSDGSRHEQYF. The CDR3 region has the DNA TGTGCCAGCAGCGACGGGAGCCGCCACGAGCAGTACTTC.

This chain joins TRBV20-1 and TRBJ2-7; D gene ambiguous. Germline V gene data show CDR1 as DFQATT and CDR2 as SNEGSKA (reference sequence). V gave up 6 bases and J gave up 6 bases, with 9 bases separating them. The CDR3 runs to 10 residues. CDR3 amino acids: CSAWSREQYF. The CDR3, as DNA: TGCAGTGCATGGTCGCGCGAGCAGTACTTC.

The V and J genes are TRBV19 and TRBJ2-7, with 10 bases that match TRBD1. The CDR3 contains 15 residues. V lost 4 bases to trimming and J lost 0 bases; unmatched junction nucleotides: 3. Germline CDR1 and CDR2: LNHDA and SQIVND (reference sequence). The CDR3 coding sequence is TGTGCCAGTAGTAACCGGGACAGGGGCTCCTACGAGCAGTACTTC. Encoded protein: CASSNRDRGSYEQYF.